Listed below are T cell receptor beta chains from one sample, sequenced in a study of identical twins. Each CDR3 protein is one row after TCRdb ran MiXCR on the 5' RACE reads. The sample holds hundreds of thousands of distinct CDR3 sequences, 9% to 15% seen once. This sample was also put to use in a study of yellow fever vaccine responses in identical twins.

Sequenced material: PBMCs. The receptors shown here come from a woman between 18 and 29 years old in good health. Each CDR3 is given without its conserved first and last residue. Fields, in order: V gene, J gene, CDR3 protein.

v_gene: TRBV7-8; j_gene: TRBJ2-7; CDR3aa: ASSMATPYEQY
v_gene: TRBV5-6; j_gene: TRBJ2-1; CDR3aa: ASSRRTGGGNEQF
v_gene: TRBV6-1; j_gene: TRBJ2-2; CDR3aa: ASSLTGPTVAGELF
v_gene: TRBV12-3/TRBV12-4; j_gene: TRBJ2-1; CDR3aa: ASSPSGLAVYNEQF
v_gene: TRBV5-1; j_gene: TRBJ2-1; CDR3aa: ASSAGQGSSYEQF
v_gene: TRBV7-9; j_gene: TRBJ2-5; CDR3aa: ASGTGKQETQY
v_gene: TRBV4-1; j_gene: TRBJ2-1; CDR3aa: ASSQASRTGYNEQF
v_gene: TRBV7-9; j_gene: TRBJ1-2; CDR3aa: ASSLEGHYGYT
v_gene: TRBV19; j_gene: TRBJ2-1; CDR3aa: ASSTLVGQMWNEQF
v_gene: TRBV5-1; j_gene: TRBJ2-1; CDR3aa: ASSPEVTGSEYNEQF
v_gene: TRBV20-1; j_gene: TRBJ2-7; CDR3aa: SAQVSSYEQY
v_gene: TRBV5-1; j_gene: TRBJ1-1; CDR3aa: ASTRDWNTEAF
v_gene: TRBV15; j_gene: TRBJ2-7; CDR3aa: ATSREVDFEIEQY
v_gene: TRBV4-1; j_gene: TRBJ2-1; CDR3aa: ASSHPAGGLGEQF
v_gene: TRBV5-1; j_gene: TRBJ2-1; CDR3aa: ASSTRGPGGNEQF
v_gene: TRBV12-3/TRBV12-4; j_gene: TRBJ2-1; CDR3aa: ASSAEGGRALEQF
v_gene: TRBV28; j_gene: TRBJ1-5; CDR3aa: ASSPGNRVGQPQH
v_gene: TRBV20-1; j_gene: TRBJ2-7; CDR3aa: SANDGGNYEQY
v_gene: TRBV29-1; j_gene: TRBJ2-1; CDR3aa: SAIAGVYNEQF
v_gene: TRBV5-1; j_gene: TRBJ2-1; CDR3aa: ASSAREAQYNEQF
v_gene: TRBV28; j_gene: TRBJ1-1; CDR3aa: ASSFDMRGRYTEAF
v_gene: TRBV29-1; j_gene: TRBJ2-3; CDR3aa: SVSARDRPTDTQY
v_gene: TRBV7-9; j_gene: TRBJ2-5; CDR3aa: ASSLRRQEETQY
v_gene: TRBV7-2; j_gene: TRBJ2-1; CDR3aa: ASSFIGSNEQF